The count of the clone carrying this T cell receptor (beta chain) is one. The target antigen is unknown. Documented time point: week 35, safety follow-up. Topical imiquimod accompanied each vaccine dose, which consisted of 300 ug of mutant IDH1 20-mer peptide. The CDR3 sequence is 13 residues long. Per germline, CDR1 SGHRS and CDR2 YFSETQ. Between the trimmed V and J ends, which lost 3 bases and 2 bases, there was a span of 8 bases. These data originate in a study of a mutant IDH1 vaccine in newly diagnosed glioma. Produced via immunoSEQ multiplex PCR; TCRdb's table is partial and in-frame only. The sample yields tens of thousands of clones, roughly 79% seen once.

The clonotype comes from a man in his forties with glioma. The rearrangement links TRBV5-1 to TRBJ1-1; D remains unclear. The sample in question was PBMCs, obtained from a glioma patient whose treatment included an IDH1 peptide vaccine. The CDR3 sequence: CASSSTINTEAFF. The CDR3 DNA sequence: TGCGCCAGCAGCTCGACCATAAACACTGAAGCTTTCTTT.